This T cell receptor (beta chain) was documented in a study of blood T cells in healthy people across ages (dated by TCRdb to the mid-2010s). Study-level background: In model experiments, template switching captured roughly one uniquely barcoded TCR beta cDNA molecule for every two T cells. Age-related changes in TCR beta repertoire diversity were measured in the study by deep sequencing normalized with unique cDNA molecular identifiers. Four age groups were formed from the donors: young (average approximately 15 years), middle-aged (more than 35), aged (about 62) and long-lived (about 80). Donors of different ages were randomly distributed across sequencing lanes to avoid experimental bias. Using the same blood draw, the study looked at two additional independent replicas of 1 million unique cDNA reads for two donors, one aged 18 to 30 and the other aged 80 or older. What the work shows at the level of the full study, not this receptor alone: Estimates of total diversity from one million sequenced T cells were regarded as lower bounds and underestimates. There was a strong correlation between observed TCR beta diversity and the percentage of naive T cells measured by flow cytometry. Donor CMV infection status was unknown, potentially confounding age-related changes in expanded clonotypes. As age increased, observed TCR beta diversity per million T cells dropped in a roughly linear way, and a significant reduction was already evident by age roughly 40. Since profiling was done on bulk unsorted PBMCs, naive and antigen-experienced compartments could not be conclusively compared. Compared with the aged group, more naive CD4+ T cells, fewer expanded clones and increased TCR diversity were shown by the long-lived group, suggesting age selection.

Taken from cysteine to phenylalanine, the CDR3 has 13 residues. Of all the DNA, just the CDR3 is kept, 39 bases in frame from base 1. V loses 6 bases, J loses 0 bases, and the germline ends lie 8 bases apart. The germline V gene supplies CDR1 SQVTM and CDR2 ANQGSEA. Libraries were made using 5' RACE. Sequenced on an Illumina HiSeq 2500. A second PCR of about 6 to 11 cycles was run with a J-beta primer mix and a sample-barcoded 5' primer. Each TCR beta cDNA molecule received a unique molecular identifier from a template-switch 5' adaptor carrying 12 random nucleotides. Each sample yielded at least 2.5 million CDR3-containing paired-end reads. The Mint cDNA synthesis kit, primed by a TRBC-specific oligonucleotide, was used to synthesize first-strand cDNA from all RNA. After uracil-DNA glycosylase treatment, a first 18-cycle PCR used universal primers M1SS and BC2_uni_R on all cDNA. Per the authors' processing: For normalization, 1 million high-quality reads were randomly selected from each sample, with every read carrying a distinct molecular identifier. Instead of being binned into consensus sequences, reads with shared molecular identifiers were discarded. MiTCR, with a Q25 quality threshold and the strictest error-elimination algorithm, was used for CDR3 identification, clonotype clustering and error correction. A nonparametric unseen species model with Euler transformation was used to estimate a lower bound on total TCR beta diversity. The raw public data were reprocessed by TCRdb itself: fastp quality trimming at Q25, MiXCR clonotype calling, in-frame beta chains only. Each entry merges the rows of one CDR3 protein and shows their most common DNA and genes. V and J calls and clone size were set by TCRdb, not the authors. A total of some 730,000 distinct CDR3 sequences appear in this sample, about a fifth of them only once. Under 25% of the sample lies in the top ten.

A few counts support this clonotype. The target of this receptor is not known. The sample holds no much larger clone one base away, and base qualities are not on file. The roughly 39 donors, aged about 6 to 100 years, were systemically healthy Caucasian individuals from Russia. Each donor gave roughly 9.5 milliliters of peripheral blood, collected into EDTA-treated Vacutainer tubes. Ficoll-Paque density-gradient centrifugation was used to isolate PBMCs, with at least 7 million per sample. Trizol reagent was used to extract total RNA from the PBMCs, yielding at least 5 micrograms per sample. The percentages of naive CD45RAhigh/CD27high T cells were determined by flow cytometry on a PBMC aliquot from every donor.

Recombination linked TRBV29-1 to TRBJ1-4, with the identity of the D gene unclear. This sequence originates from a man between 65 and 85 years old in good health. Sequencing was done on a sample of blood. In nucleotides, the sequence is TGCAGCGTCCAGCCCGCAACTAATGAAAAACTGTTTTTT. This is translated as CSVQPATNEKLFF.